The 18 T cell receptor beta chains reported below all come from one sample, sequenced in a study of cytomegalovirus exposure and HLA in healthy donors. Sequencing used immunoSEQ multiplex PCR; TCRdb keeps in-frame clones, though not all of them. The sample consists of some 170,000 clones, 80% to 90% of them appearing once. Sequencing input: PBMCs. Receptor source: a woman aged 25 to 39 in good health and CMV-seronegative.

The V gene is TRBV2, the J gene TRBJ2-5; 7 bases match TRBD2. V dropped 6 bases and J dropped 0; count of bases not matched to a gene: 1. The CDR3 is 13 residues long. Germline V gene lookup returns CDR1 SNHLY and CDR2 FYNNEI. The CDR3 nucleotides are TGTGCCAGCAGCCTAGCGGACCAAGAGACCCAGTACTTC. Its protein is CASSLADQETQYF. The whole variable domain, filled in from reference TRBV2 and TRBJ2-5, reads EPEVTQTPSHQVTQMGQEVILRCVPISNHLYFYWYRQILGQKVEFLVSFYNNEISEKSEIFDDQFSVERPDGSNFTLKIRSTKLEDSAMYFCASSLADQETQYFGPGTRLLVL.

As DNA, the CDR3 is TGTGCCATCAGGGGGGAAGGACAGTTAAACGGAAAACTGTTTTTT. Encoded protein: CAIRGEGQLNGKLFF. The V gene is TRBV10-3, the J gene TRBJ1-4; D possibly corresponds to TRBD1 (6 bases). The V end was cut by 6 bases, the J end by 10 bases, with 21 bases between. The CDR3 is made up of 15 amino acids. The germline V gene encodes CDR1 ENHRY and CDR2 SYGVKD.

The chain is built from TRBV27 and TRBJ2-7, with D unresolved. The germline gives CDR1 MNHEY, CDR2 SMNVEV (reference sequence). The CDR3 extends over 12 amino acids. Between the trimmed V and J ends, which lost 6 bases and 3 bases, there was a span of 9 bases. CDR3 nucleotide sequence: TGTGCCAGCAGCCCAAATTTCTACGAGCAGTACTTC. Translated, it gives CASSPNFYEQYF.

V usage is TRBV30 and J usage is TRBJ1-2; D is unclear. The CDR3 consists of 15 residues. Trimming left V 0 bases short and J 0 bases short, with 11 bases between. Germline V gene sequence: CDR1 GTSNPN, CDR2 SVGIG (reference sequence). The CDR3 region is CAWSVSGQANYGYTF. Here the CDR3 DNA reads TGTGCCTGGAGTGTATCAGGCCAAGCTAACTATGGCTACACCTTC.

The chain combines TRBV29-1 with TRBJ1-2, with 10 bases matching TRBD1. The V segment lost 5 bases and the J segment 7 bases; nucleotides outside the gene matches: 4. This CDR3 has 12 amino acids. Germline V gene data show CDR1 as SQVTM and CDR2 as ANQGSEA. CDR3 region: CSVLTGGRGYTF. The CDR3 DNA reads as TGCAGCGTTTTGACAGGGGGCCGTGGCTACACCTTC.

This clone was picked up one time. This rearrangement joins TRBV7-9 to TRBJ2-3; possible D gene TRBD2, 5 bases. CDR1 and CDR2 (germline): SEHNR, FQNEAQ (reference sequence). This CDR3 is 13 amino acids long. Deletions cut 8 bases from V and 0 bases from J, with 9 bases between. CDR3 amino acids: CASGWTSTDTQYF. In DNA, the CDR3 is TGTGCCAGCGGGTGGACTAGCACAGATACGCAGTATTTT.

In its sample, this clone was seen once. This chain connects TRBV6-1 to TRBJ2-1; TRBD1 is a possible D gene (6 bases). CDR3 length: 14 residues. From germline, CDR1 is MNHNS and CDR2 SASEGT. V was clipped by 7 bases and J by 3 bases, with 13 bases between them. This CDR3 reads CASKARGIYNEQFF. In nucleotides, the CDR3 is TGTGCCAGCAAAGCCAGGGGAATCTACAATGAGCAGTTCTTC.

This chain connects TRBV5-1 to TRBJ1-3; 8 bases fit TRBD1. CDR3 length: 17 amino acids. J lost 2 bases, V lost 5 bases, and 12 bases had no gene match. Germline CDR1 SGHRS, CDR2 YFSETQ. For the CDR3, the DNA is TGCGCCAGCAGACCCGGGACAGGTACTGGTGCTGGAAACACCATATATTTT. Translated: CASRPGTGTGAGNTIYF.

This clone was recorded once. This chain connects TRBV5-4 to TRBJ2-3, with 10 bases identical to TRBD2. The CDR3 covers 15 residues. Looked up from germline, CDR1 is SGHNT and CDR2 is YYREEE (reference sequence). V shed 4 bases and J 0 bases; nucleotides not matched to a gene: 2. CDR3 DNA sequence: TGTGCCAGCAGCGGGACTAGCGCTAGCACAGATACGCAGTATTTT. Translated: CASSGTSASTDTQYF.

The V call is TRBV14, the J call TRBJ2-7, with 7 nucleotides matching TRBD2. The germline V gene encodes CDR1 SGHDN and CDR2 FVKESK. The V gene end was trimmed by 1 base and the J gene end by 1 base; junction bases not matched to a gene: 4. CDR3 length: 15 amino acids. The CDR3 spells CASSQGLAASYEQYF. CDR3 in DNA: TGTGCCAGCAGCCAAGGGCTAGCGGCTTCCTACGAGCAGTACTTC. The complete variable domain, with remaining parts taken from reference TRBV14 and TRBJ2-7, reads EAGVTQFPSHSVIEKGQTVTLRCDPISGHDNLYWYRRVMGKEIKFLLHFVKESKQDESGMPNNRFLAERTGGTYSTLKVQPAELEDSGVYFCASSQGLAASYEQYFGPGTRLTVT.

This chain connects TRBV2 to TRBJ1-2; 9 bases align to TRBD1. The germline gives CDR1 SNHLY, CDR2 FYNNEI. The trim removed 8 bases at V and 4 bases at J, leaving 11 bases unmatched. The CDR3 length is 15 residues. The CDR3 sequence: CASGTGGDTGYGYTF. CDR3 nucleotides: TGTGCCAGCGGAACAGGGGGCGATACGGGCTATGGCTACACCTTC.

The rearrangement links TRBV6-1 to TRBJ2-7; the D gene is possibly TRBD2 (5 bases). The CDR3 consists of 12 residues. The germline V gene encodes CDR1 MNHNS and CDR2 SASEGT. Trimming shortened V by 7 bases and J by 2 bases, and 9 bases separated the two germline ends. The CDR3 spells CASTRGTYEQYF. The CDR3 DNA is TGTGCCAGCACTCGGGGTACCTACGAGCAGTACTTC.

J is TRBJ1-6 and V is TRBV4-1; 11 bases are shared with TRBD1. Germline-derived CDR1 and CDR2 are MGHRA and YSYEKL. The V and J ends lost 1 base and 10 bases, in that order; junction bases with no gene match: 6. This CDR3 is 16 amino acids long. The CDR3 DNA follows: TGCGCCAGCAGCCAAGCGCCGGGACAGGGGGGATCACCCCTCCACTTT. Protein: CASSQAPGQGGSPLHF.

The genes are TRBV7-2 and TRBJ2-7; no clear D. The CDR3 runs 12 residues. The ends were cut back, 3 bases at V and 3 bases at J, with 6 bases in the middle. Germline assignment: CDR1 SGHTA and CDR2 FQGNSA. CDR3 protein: CASSLSDYEQYF. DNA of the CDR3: TGTGCCAGCAGCTTGTCAGACTACGAGCAGTACTTC. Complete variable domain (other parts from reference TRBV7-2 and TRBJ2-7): GAGVSQSPSNKVTEKGKDVELRCDPISGHTALYWYRQSLGQGLEFLIYFQGNSAPDKSGLPSDRFSAERTGGSVSTLTIQRTQQEDSAVYLCASSLSDYEQYFGPGTRLTVT.

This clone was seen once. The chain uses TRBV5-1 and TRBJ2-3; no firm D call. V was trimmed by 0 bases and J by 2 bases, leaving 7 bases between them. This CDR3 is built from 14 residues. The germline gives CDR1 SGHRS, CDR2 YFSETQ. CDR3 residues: CASSLDGFTDTQYF. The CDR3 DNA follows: TGCGCCAGCAGCTTGGACGGGTTCACAGATACGCAGTATTTT.

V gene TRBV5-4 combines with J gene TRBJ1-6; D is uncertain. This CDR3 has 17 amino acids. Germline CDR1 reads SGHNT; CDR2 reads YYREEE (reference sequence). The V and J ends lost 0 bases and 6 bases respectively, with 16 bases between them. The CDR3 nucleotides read TGTGCCAGCAGCTTGGGAGGAGCAGATATATTTAATTCACCCCTCCACTTT. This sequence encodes CASSLGGADIFNSPLHF.

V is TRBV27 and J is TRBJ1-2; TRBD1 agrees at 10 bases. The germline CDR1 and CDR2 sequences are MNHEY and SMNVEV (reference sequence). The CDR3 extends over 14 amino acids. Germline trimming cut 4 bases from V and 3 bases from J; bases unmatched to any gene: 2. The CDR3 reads CASSSTGGDYGYTF. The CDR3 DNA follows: TGTGCCAGCAGTTCGACAGGGGGCGACTATGGCTACACCTTC.

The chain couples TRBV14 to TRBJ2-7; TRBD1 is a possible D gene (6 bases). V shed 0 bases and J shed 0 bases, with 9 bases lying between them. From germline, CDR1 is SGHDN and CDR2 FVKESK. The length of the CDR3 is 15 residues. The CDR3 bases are TGTGCCAGCAGCCAAGAGGACAGCACCTCCTACGAGCAGTACTTC. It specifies CASSQEDSTSYEQYF.